Listed below are T cell receptor beta chains from one sample, sequenced in a study of cytomegalovirus exposure and HLA in healthy donors. Measured with immunoSEQ multiplex PCR; TCRdb has only the in-frame clones, and not every one. Seen here are fewer than 150,000 clones, more than 80% observed once, and the top ten hold less than 7%. Input material: PBMCs. These receptors all stem from a woman aged 30 to 39 in good health and CMV-seropositive. CDR3s include the opening cysteine and the closing phenylalanine or tryptophan. A D gene is named only where the DNA matches it firmly. Rows give clone size only sometimes, using once, few, many, or a class for an expanded clone.

clone_size	v_call	d_call	j_call	cdr3_nt	cdr3_aa
NA	TRBV9	NA	TRBJ1-2	TGTGCCAGCAGCCCAAGGGGGGGGTATGGCTACACCTTC	CASSPRGGYGYTF
NA	TRBV19	NA	TRBJ1-4	TGTGCCAGTAGCAATAGTTGGACTAATGAAAAACTGTTTTTT	CASSNSWTNEKLFF
NA	TRBV7-2	NA	TRBJ2-3	TGTGCCAGCAGCATATACACAGATACGCAGTATTTT	CASSIYTDTQYF
NA	TRBV5-1	NA	TRBJ1-5	TGCGCCAGCAGCTTGGAAGGGGGAGGCAATCAGCCCCAGCATTTT	CASSLEGGGNQPQHF
NA	TRBV2	NA	TRBJ1-1	TGTGCCAGCAGTGAAGACCAGGCAATGAACACTGAAGCTTTCTTT	CASSEDQAMNTEAFF
NA	TRBV6-1	NA	TRBJ1-1	TGTGCCAGCAACCCTGACAGAGGTACTGAAGCTTTCTTT	CASNPDRGTEAFF
few	TRBV5-8	TRBD1	TRBJ1-4	TGTGCCAGCAGCTTTGGAGGGGGCGGTGAAAAACTGTTTTTT	CASSFGGGGEKLFF
once	TRBV5-1	TRBD2	TRBJ2-1	TGCGCCAGCAGCTTGGCTAGCGGGAGCCCCTCTTCCTCCTACAATGAGCAGTTCTTC	CASSLASGSPSSSYNEQFF
NA	TRBV27	NA	TRBJ2-1	TGTGCCAGCAGTTTTTCAGGTAGTGGGACTGTCTCCTACAATGAGCAGTTCTTC	CASSFSGSGTVSYNEQFF
NA	TRBV2	TRBD1	TRBJ1-1	TGTGCCAGCAGTGGTGGGACAGGGATAGGTGAAGCTTTCTTT	CASSGGTGIGEAFF
few	TRBV6-1	TRBD2	TRBJ2-3	TGTGCCAGCACACCCCCGGGACTAGTTACGCAGTATTTT	CASTPPGLVTQYF
NA	TRBV28	TRBD1	TRBJ2-2	TGTGCCAGCAAGATAGCCGGGACAGGGGGAACCGGGGAGCTGTTTTTT	CASKIAGTGGTGELFF
once	TRBV5-1	NA	TRBJ1-1	TGCGCCAGCAGACTCCCGGGTCTGAACACTGAAGCTTTCTTT	CASRLPGLNTEAFF
NA	TRBV5-4	NA	TRBJ1-1	TGTGCCAGCAGCTTGGGCAGGGAAGCTTTCTTT	CASSLGREAFF
NA	TRBV19	NA	TRBJ2-3	TGTGCCAGTAGTATATCAGGCAGGGGTTTTGGAGATACGCAGTATTTT	CASSISGRGFGDTQYF
NA	TRBV27	TRBD1	TRBJ1-2	TGTGCCAGCAGTTCTCAGGGGGCGGGCTATGGCTACACCTTC	CASSSQGAGYGYTF
NA	TRBV7-7	NA	TRBJ2-1	TGTGCCAGCAGCCCAGGAACGGGGTACAATGAGCAGTTCTTC	CASSPGTGYNEQFF
NA	TRBV6-1	TRBD2	TRBJ2-7	TGTGCCAGCGCAGCGGGATGGGTCTCCTACGAGCAGTACTTC	CASAAGWVSYEQYF
NA	TRBV2	NA	TRBJ2-1	TGTGCCAGCAGGAGGACCTACAATGAGCAGTTCTTC	CASRRTYNEQFF
NA	TRBV9	TRBD2	TRBJ2-1	TGTGCCAGCAGCGTAGGGGGCGGGAGGGCCGGGGAGCAGTTCTTC	CASSVGGGRAGEQFF
NA	TRBV5-1	NA	TRBJ2-2	TGCGCCAGCAGCTTGTCCTTCGAGGGGGAGCTGTTTTTT	CASSLSFEGELFF
NA	TRBV9	TRBD1	TRBJ2-7	TGTGCCAGCAGCGCTACAGGGGTAGGCGAGCAGTACTTC	CASSATGVGEQYF
NA	TRBV6-1	NA	TRBJ1-4	TGTGCCAGCAGTGGGGTGGCAGGCGCTCAAGGGGAACTGTTTTTT	CASSGVAGAQGELFF
NA	TRBV10-3	NA	TRBJ1-6	TGTGCCATCAGGGAACAGGGTTTTTCACCCCTCCACTTT	CAIREQGFSPLHF
NA	TRBV9	NA	TRBJ2-5	TGTGCCAGCAGCCCAACTCTAGCGTTGAGTTTCCAAGAGACCCAGTACTTC	CASSPTLALSFQETQYF
NA	TRBV5-1	NA	TRBJ1-2	TGCGCCAGCAGCTTGGCTAGGGGGTCTAACTATGGCTACACCTTC	CASSLARGSNYGYTF
NA	TRBV30	TRBD1	TRBJ1-5	TGTGCCTGGAGTGAGGGACAGGGAGGCCAGCCCCAGCATTTT	CAWSEGQGGQPQHF
NA	TRBV7-9	NA	TRBJ1-2	TGTGCCAGCTGGGAAGGGACACCCTATGGCTACACCTTC	CASWEGTPYGYTF
NA	TRBV2	NA	TRBJ2-5	TGTGCCAGCAGGCAGGAGGTGGAGACCCAGTACTTC	CASRQEVETQYF
few	TRBV6-1	TRBD1	TRBJ1-5	TGTGCCAGCAGACCTACAGGGGCTCAGGGTCAGCCCCAGCATTTT	CASRPTGAQGQPQHF
NA	TRBV4-1	NA	TRBJ2-1	TGCGCCAGCAGCCAAGATGAGGGTTTTTCATATGAGCAGTTCTTC	CASSQDEGFSYEQFF
NA	TRBV27	TRBD2	TRBJ2-1	TGTGCCAGCAGTCCTTTAGGACTAGCGGGAGGGGTGGCTCACAATGAGCAGTTCTTC	CASSPLGLAGGVAHNEQFF
once	TRBV11-2	NA	TRBJ1-5	TGTGCCAGCAGCTTAGGAGCCGCCCCTAGCAATCAGCCCCAGCATTTT	CASSLGAAPSNQPQHF
NA	TRBV7-9	NA	TRBJ1-2	TGTGCCCCCGAGGAGCCTAGGGGAGGCTACACCTTC	CAPEEPRGGYTF
NA	TRBV5-4	TRBD1	TRBJ1-5	TGTGCCAGCAGCTTACAGGGGGCAAATCAGCCCCAGCATTTT	CASSLQGANQPQHF
NA	TRBV6-1	NA	TRBJ1-1	TGTGCCAGCAGTGAAGCGTTGGTAAGGAGGTCTGAAGCTTTCTTT	CASSEALVRRSEAFF
NA	TRBV6-1	NA	TRBJ2-7	TGTGCCAGCAGTGAAGTGGGAGCCTACGAGCAGTACTTC	CASSEVGAYEQYF
NA	TRBV6-1	NA	TRBJ2-7	TGTGCCAGCACCTTAGAGGGTGCGCAGTACTTC	CASTLEGAQYF
NA	TRBV30	NA	TRBJ1-1	TGTGCCTGGGGACAGTTGTTCGCTGAAGCTTTCTTT	CAWGQLFAEAFF
NA	TRBV7-9	NA	TRBJ2-1	TGTGCCAGCAGCTTACCCGGGACTTTACTAGACGAGCAGTTCTTC	CASSLPGTLLDEQFF